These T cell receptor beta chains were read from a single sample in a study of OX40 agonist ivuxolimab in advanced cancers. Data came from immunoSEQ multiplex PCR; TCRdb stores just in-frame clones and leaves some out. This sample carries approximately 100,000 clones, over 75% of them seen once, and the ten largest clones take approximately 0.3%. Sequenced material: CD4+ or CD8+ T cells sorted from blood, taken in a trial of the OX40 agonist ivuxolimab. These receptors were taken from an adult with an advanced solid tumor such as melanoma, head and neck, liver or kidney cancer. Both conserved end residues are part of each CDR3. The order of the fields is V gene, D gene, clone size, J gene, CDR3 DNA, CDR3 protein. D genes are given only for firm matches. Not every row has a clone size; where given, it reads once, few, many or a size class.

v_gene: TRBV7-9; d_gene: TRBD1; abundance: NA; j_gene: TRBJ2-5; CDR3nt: TGTGCCAGCAGCTTAATCTCCGGACAGGGCTGGGAGACCCAGTACTTC; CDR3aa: CASSLISGQGWETQYF
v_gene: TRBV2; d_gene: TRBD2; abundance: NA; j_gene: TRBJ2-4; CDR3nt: TGTGCCAGCAGGAGACTAGCGGGAGGGACCAAAAACATTCAGTACTTC; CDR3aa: CASRRLAGGTKNIQYF
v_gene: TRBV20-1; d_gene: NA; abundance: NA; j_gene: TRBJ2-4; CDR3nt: TGCAGTGTCGGACAGCGAAACATTCAGTACTTC; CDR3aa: CSVGQRNIQYF
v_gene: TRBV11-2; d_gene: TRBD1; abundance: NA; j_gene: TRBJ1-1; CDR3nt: TGTGCCAGCAGCCTTGGGGACAGACTGAACACTGAAGCTTTCTTT; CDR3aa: CASSLGDRLNTEAFF
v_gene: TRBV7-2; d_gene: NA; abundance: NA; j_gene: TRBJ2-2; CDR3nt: TGTGCCAGCAGCTCATCCAGGAACACCGGGGAGCTGTTTTTT; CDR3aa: CASSSSRNTGELFF
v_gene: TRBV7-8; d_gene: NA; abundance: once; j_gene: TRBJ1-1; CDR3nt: TGTGCCAGCAGCGAGACCCGGACTGAAGCTTTCTTT; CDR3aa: CASSETRTEAFF
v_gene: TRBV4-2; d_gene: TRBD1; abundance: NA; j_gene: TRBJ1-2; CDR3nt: TGTGCCAGCAGCCAAGATTCCCGAGGGACAGGGTGGAACTATGGCTACACCTTC; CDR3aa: CASSQDSRGTGWNYGYTF
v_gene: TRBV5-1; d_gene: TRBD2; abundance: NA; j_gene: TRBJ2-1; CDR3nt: TGCGCCAGCAGCAGGACGTTAGCGGGAGGGTACAATGAGCAGTTCTTC; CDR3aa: CASSRTLAGGYNEQFF
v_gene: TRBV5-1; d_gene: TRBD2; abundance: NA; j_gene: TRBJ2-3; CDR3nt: TGCGCCAGCAGCTTCGGACTAGCGGAGGGTCAGGCGCAGTATTTT; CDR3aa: CASSFGLAEGQAQYF
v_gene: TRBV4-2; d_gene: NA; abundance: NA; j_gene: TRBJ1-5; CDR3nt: TGTGCCAGCAGCCAAGGGGAGGGACAGCCCCAGCATTTT; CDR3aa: CASSQGEGQPQHF
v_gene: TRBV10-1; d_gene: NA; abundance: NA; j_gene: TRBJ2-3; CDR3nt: TGCGCCAGCAGTGTAACCGGGGTTACAGATACGCAGTATTTT; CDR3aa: CASSVTGVTDTQYF
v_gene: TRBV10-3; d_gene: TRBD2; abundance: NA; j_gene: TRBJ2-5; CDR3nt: TGTGCCATCAGTGAGTCGACTAGCACGGAGACCCAGTACTTC; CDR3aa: CAISESTSTETQYF
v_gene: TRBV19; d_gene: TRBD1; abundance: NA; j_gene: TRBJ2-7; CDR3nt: TGTGCCAGTAGTGAAACAGGGGGCTGGACCTACGAGCAGTACTTC; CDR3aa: CASSETGGWTYEQYF
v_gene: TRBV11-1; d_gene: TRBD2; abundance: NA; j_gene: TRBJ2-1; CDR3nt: TGTGCCAGCAGCTTGGCTAGCGGGAGCGGCCACAATGAGCAGTTCTTC; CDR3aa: CASSLASGSGHNEQFF
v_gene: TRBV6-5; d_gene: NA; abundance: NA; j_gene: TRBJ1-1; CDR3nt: TGTGCCAGCACCAACGCTTATGGGGCCACTGAAGCTTTCTTT; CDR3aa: CASTNAYGATEAFF
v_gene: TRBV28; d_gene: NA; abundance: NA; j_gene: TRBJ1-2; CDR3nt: TGTGCCAGCAGTCCACACCCCCTCCGGAGGGACTATGGCTACACCTTC; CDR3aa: CASSPHPLRRDYGYTF
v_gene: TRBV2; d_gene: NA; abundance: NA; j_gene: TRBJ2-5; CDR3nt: TGTGCCAGCAGTGAATGGGGAGACCAAGAGACCCAGTACTTC; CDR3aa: CASSEWGDQETQYF
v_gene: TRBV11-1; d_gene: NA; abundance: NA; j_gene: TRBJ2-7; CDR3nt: TGTGCCAGCGGGATAGCCCACTCCTACGAGCAGTACTTC; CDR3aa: CASGIAHSYEQYF